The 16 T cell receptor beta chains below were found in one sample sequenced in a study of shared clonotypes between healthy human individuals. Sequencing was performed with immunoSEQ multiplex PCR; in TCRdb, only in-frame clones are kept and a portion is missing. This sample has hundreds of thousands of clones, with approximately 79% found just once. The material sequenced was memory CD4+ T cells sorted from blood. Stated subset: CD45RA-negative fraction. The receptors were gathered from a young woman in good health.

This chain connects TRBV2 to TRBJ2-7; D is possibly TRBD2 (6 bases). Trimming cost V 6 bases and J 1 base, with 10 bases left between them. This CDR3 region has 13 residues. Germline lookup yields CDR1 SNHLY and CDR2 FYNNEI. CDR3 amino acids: CASRTRISYEQYF. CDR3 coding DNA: TGTGCCAGCAGGACTAGGATATCCTACGAGCAGTACTTC. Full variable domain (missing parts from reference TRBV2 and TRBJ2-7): EPEVTQTPSHQVTQMGQEVILRCVPISNHLYFYWYRQILGQKVEFLVSFYNNEISEKSEIFDDQFSVERPDGSNFTLKIRSTKLEDSAMYFCASRTRISYEQYFGPGTRLTVT.

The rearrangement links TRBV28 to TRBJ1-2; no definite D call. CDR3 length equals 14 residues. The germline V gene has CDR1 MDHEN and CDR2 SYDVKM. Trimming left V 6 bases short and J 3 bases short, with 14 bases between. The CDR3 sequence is CASRPGPEDYGYTF. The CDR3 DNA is TGTGCCAGCAGGCCAGGACCGGAGGACTATGGCTACACCTTC.

The CDR3 bases are TGTGCCAGCAGCTTGGGACAGGATAATTCACCCCTCCACTTT. Amino acid sequence: CASSLGQDNSPLHF. The chain recombines TRBV5-4 with TRBJ1-6; D might be TRBD1 (6 bases). This CDR3 contains 14 residues. Germline CDR1 reads SGHNT; CDR2 reads YYREEE (reference sequence). Trimming took 0 bases from V and 5 from J, leaving 6 bases between them.

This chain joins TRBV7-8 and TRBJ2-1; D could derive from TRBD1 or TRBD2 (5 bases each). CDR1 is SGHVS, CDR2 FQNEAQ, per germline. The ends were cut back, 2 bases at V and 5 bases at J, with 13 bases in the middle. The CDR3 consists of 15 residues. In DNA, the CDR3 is TGTGCCAGCAGCTTATGGGACCGGAGCGACAATGAGCAGTTCTTC. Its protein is CASSLWDRSDNEQFF.

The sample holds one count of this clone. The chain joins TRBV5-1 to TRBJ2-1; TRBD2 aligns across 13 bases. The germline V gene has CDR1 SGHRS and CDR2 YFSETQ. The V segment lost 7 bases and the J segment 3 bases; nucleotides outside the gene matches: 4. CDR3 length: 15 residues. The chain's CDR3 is CASRGLAGIYNEQFF. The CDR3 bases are TGCGCCAGCCGGGGACTAGCGGGAATCTACAATGAGCAGTTCTTC.

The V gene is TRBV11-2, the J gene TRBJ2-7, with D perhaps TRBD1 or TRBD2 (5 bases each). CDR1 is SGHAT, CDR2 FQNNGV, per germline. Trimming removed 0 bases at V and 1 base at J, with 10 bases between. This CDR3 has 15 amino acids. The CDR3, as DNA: TGTGCCAGCAGCTTAGAAGGCTGGGGGTCCTACGAGCAGTACTTC. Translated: CASSLEGWGSYEQYF.

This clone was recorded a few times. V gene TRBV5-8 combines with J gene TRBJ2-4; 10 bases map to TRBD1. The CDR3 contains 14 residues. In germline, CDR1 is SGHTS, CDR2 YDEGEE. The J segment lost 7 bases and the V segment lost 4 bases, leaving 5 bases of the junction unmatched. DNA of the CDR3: TGTGCCAGCAGCCCGGGACAGGGGTGGAACATTCAGTACTTC. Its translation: CASSPGQGWNIQYF.

The CDR3 sequence is CASSDGTSPQETQYF. CDR3 coding DNA: TGTGCCAGCAGCGACGGGACTAGCCCTCAAGAGACCCAGTACTTC. The chain has TRBV7-2 and TRBJ2-5; 9 bases are a match to TRBD2. Losses at the gene ends were 5 bases for V and 2 bases for J; bases not matched to a gene: 6. Germline V gene data show CDR1 as SGHTA and CDR2 as FQGNSA. The CDR3 is made up of 15 amino acids.

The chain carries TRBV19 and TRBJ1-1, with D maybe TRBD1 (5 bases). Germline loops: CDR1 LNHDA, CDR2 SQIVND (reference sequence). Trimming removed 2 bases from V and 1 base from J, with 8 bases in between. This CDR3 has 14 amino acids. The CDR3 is CASSIRGSNTEAFF. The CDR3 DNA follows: TGTGCCAGTAGTATAAGGGGTTCGAACACTGAAGCTTTCTTT.

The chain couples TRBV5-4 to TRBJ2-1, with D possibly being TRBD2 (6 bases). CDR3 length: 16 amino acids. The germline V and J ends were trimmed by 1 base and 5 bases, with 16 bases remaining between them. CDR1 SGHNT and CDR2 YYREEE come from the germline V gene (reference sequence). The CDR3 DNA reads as TGTGCCAGCAGCTTGCTCGCGGGACTTGCAGACAATGAGCAGTTCTTC. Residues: CASSLLAGLADNEQFF.

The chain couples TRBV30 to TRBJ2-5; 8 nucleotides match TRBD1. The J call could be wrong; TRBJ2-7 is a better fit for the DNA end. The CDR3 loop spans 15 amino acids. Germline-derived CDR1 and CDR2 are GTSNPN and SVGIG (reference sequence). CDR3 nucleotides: TGTGCCTGGGAACCAGGGGGCGGCAATTCGGGCGAGCAGTACTTC. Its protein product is CAWEPGGGNSGEQYF.

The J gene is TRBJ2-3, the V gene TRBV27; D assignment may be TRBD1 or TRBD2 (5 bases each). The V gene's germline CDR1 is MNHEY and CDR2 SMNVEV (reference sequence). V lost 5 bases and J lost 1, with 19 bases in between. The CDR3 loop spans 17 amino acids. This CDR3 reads CASSPRPLMGGTDTQYF. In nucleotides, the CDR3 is TGTGCCAGCAGTCCTAGACCCCTTATGGGGGGCACAGATACGCAGTATTTT.

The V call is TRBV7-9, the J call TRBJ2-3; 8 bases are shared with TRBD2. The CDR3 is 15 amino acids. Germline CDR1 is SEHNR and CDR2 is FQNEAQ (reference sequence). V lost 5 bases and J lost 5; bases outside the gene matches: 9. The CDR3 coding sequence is TGTGCCAGCAGCCGCAGAGCGGGAGTAGGAGATACGCAGTATTTT. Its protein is CASSRRAGVGDTQYF.

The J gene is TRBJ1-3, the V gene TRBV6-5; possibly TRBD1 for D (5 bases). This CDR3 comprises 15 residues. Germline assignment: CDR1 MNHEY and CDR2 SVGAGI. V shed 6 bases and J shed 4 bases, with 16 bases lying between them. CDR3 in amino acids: CASRPAGATGNTIYF. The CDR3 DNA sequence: TGTGCCAGCAGACCCGCCGGGGCGACCGGAAACACCATATATTTT.

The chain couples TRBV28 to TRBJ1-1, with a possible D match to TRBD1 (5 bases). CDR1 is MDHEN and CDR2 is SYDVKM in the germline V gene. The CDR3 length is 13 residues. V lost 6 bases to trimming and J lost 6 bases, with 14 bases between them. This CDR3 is CASRLGGIAEAFF. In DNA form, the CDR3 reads TGTGCCAGCAGGCTCGGGGGGATCGCTGAAGCTTTCTTT.

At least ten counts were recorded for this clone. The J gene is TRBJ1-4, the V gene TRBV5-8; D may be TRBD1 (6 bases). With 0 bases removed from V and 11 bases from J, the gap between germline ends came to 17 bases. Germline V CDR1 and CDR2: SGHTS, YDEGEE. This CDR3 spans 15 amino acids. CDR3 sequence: CASSLVNLGAGKLFF. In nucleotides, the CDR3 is TGTGCCAGCAGCTTGGTCAATTTGGGGGCTGGCAAACTGTTTTTT.